The rows below give T cell receptor beta chains drawn from one sample of a study of blood T cell repertoires in COVID-19. Profiling relied on immunoSEQ multiplex PCR, and the TCRdb table lists in-frame clones only, not all of them. The sample holds some 140,000 clones, approximately 79% seen once. The sequenced material came from peripheral blood. These receptor sequences come from a man aged 55-75 years with acute or convalescent COVID-19. CDR3s include the opening cysteine and the closing phenylalanine or tryptophan. Fields, in order: V gene, D gene, clone size, J gene, CDR3 DNA, CDR3 protein. A D gene is named only where the DNA matches it firmly. Clone sizes are given selectively: once, few, many, or a class where the clone is expanded.

V gene: TRBV6-6
D gene: -
clone size: -
J gene: TRBJ2-7
CDR3 DNA: TGTGCCAGCACGATCGGGAGCTCCTACGAGCAGTACTTC
CDR3 protein: CASTIGSSYEQYF

V gene: TRBV19
D gene: TRBD2
clone size: -
J gene: TRBJ2-3
CDR3 DNA: TGTGCCAGTAGGCGGGAGAGCACAGATACGCAGTATTTT
CDR3 protein: CASRRESTDTQYF

V gene: TRBV19
D gene: -
clone size: -
J gene: TRBJ1-1
CDR3 DNA: TGTGCCAGTACCCCCAGGGAACAGCTATACACTGAAGCTTTCTTT
CDR3 protein: CASTPREQLYTEAFF

V gene: TRBV2
D gene: -
clone size: -
J gene: TRBJ1-2
CDR3 DNA: TGTGCCAGCAACGAGGGAGTAGACTATGGCTACACCTTC
CDR3 protein: CASNEGVDYGYTF

V gene: TRBV19
D gene: TRBD1
clone size: -
J gene: TRBJ1-1
CDR3 DNA: TGTGCCAGTAGAGGACAGGGATGGTCTGAAGCTTTCTTT
CDR3 protein: CASRGQGWSEAFF

V gene: TRBV7-9
D gene: TRBD1
clone size: -
J gene: TRBJ2-5
CDR3 DNA: TGTGCCAGCAGCTTCTCTCAGGGGGCTTTAGAGACCCAGTACTTC
CDR3 protein: CASSFSQGALETQYF

V gene: TRBV5-4
D gene: -
clone size: -
J gene: TRBJ1-2
CDR3 DNA: TGTGCCAGCAGCTTGGGATCGACAGGCTTGGGCTATGGCTACACCTTC
CDR3 protein: CASSLGSTGLGYGYTF

V gene: TRBV4-1
D gene: TRBD1
clone size: -
J gene: TRBJ1-3
CDR3 DNA: TGCGCCAGCAGCCAAGGTGACAGGGGCAGTGGAAACACCATATATTTT
CDR3 protein: CASSQGDRGSGNTIYF

V gene: TRBV3-1/TRBV3-2
D gene: -
clone size: -
J gene: TRBJ1-3
CDR3 DNA: TGTGCCAGCAGCCAAGATCTAAGGGGCTCTGGAAACACCATATATTTT
CDR3 protein: CASSQDLRGSGNTIYF

V gene: TRBV11-2
D gene: -
clone size: -
J gene: TRBJ2-3
CDR3 DNA: TGTGCCAGCAGCTTGACTAGTCCCCGCGCAGATACGCAGTATTTT
CDR3 protein: CASSLTSPRADTQYF

V gene: TRBV7-2
D gene: -
clone size: -
J gene: TRBJ1-4
CDR3 DNA: TGTGCCAGCAGCTTAGACCCCCAGGTCGGGGGAAAACTGTTTTTT
CDR3 protein: CASSLDPQVGGKLFF

V gene: TRBV30
D gene: -
clone size: many
J gene: TRBJ2-7
CDR3 DNA: TGTGCCTGGAGTAGAGACTCCTACGAGCAGTACTTC
CDR3 protein: CAWSRDSYEQYF

V gene: TRBV5-1
D gene: -
clone size: few
J gene: TRBJ1-1
CDR3 DNA: TGCGCCAGCAGCTTGTCGGGAATCACTGAAGCTTTCTTT
CDR3 protein: CASSLSGITEAFF

V gene: TRBV18
D gene: -
clone size: once
J gene: TRBJ2-2
CDR3 DNA: TGTGCCAGCTCACCCCCCGCCGGAGGGGAGAGGACCGGGGAGCTGTTTTTT
CDR3 protein: CASSPPAGGERTGELFF

V gene: TRBV6-6
D gene: -
clone size: -
J gene: TRBJ1-6
CDR3 DNA: TGTGCCAGCAGTTACTCTCAGCAGCGGAGCAATTCACCCCTCCACTTT
CDR3 protein: CASSYSQQRSNSPLHF

V gene: TRBV13
D gene: TRBD2
clone size: -
J gene: TRBJ2-1
CDR3 DNA: TGTGCCAGCAGCTTAGCGCGGGGGGAGCAGTTCTTC
CDR3 protein: CASSLARGEQFF

V gene: TRBV19
D gene: -
clone size: -
J gene: TRBJ2-3
CDR3 DNA: TGTGCCAGTAGTACGGACTCCTACACAGATACGCAGTATTTT
CDR3 protein: CASSTDSYTDTQYF

V gene: TRBV9
D gene: -
clone size: few
J gene: TRBJ1-3
CDR3 DNA: TGTGCCAGCAGCGACGGGGGAGGAAACACCATATATTTT
CDR3 protein: CASSDGGGNTIYF

V gene: TRBV6-2/TRBV6-3
D gene: TRBD2
clone size: -
J gene: TRBJ2-7
CDR3 DNA: TGTGCCAGCAGTTACCGTCCCGGGAGGGACATGACCTACGAGCAGTACTTC
CDR3 protein: CASSYRPGRDMTYEQYF

V gene: TRBV6-2/TRBV6-3
D gene: -
clone size: -
J gene: TRBJ2-5
CDR3 DNA: TGTGCCAGCAGTTGGGCCCAGAAGGGAGGCGGAGAGACCCAGTACTTC
CDR3 protein: CASSWAQKGGGETQYF

V gene: TRBV6-5
D gene: TRBD1
clone size: -
J gene: TRBJ2-7
CDR3 DNA: TGTGCCAGCAGGACCGGGACAGGGGGAAACGAGCAGTACTTC
CDR3 protein: CASRTGTGGNEQYF

V gene: TRBV7-2
D gene: -
clone size: -
J gene: TRBJ1-2
CDR3 DNA: TGTGCCAGCAGCGAGGGCCGGGATAACTATGGCTACACCTTC
CDR3 protein: CASSEGRDNYGYTF

V gene: TRBV5-1
D gene: -
clone size: -
J gene: TRBJ2-1
CDR3 DNA: TGCGCCAGCAGTTCCCCGGGGGTCTATGAGCAGTTCTTC
CDR3 protein: CASSSPGVYEQFF

V gene: TRBV3-1/TRBV3-2
D gene: -
clone size: -
J gene: TRBJ2-3
CDR3 DNA: TGTGCCAGCAGCCCAGGGGCGGGAGCCGCAGATACGCAGTATTTT
CDR3 protein: CASSPGAGAADTQYF

V gene: TRBV7-2
D gene: -
clone size: -
J gene: TRBJ1-2
CDR3 DNA: TGTGCCAGCAGCTTAGGAGTAGCTAACTATGGCTACACCTTC
CDR3 protein: CASSLGVANYGYTF

V gene: TRBV7-9
D gene: -
clone size: -
J gene: TRBJ2-7
CDR3 DNA: TGTGCCAGCAGCCCTCGGGGCTACGAGCAGTACTTC
CDR3 protein: CASSPRGYEQYF

V gene: TRBV6-2/TRBV6-3
D gene: -
clone size: -
J gene: TRBJ2-5
CDR3 DNA: TGTGCCAGCAGTTACTCTCTAGGGGGCGGGAGGCAAGAGACCCAGTACTTC
CDR3 protein: CASSYSLGGGRQETQYF

V gene: TRBV9
D gene: -
clone size: few
J gene: TRBJ2-5
CDR3 DNA: TGTGCCAGCAGCGTAGAGGGTGGAGGGTCAGAGACCCAGTACTTC
CDR3 protein: CASSVEGGGSETQYF

V gene: TRBV5-1
D gene: -
clone size: -
J gene: TRBJ2-5
CDR3 DNA: TGCGCCAGCAGCTGGGACATACAAGAGACCCAGTACTTC
CDR3 protein: CASSWDIQETQYF

V gene: TRBV3-1/TRBV3-2
D gene: -
clone size: -
J gene: TRBJ1-2
CDR3 DNA: TGTGCCAGCAGCGCTCCAACAGCAGTGGGCTACACCTTC
CDR3 protein: CASSAPTAVGYTF

V gene: TRBV28
D gene: TRBD1
clone size: many
J gene: TRBJ1-1
CDR3 DNA: TGTGCCAGCAGTTTATTGGACAGGGGGCAACAATTT
CDR3 protein: CASSLLDRGQQF

V gene: TRBV28
D gene: -
clone size: once
J gene: TRBJ1-1
CDR3 DNA: TGTGCCAGCAGTCTACAGGTTTCTGAAGCTTTCTTT
CDR3 protein: CASSLQVSEAFF

V gene: TRBV5-5
D gene: -
clone size: -
J gene: TRBJ2-7
CDR3 DNA: TGTGCCAGCAGCTTGGCCTGGAGACAGGTTGGAAGGTCCTACGAGCAGTACTTC
CDR3 protein: CASSLAWRQVGRSYEQYF

V gene: TRBV4-2
D gene: -
clone size: -
J gene: TRBJ2-2
CDR3 DNA: TGTGCCAGCAGCCAACAGTCCAGGGGGAACACCGGGGAGCTGTTTTTT
CDR3 protein: CASSQQSRGNTGELFF

V gene: TRBV13
D gene: TRBD1
clone size: -
J gene: TRBJ2-2
CDR3 DNA: TGTGCCAGCAGTTGGGACAGGGCAGGGACCGGGGAGCTGTTTTTT
CDR3 protein: CASSWDRAGTGELFF

V gene: TRBV7-2
D gene: -
clone size: once
J gene: TRBJ2-3
CDR3 DNA: TGTGCCAGCAGCCTCCTGGGGAGGCAGGGATATTTGGCAGATACGCAGTATTTT
CDR3 protein: CASSLLGRQGYLADTQYF